The present entry profiles one TCR beta chain with its context. The antigen is unknown. CTLA-4 blockade with ipilimumab, together with focal radiation, was given to patients with chemo-refractory metastatic non-small-cell lung cancer. The CDR3 has 13 residues. Germline V gene sequence: CDR1 SEHNR, CDR2 FQNEAQ (reference sequence). With 11 bases removed from V and 10 bases from J, the gap between germline ends came to 21 bases. These data originate in a study of radiotherapy plus CTLA-4 blockade in lung cancer. Study as a whole: With roughly a third of patients having disease control, objective responses were seen in roughly 18%.

Profiled with immunoSEQ multiplex PCR; TCRdb holds only in-frame clones, not every one. Of 75,000 to 95,000 clones in the sample, roughly 70% are singletons; the top ten hold more than 13%. Study-level findings and limits: Blood TCR clones of tumor origin expanded after radiotherapy plus ipilimumab. Reports state that early shifts in blood T cell clones, with interferon-beta, best predicted response.

Sample: peripheral blood, taken from a patient treated with radiotherapy plus ipilimumab. V is TRBV7-9 and J is TRBJ2-1; possible D gene TRBD2, 6 bases. The sequence came from a human donor with non-small cell lung cancer that progressed on radiotherapy plus ipilimumab. The CDR3 spells CAGQSSDWSEQFF. CDR3 DNA sequence: TGTGCCGGACAATCTAGCGATTGGAGCGAGCAGTTCTTC.